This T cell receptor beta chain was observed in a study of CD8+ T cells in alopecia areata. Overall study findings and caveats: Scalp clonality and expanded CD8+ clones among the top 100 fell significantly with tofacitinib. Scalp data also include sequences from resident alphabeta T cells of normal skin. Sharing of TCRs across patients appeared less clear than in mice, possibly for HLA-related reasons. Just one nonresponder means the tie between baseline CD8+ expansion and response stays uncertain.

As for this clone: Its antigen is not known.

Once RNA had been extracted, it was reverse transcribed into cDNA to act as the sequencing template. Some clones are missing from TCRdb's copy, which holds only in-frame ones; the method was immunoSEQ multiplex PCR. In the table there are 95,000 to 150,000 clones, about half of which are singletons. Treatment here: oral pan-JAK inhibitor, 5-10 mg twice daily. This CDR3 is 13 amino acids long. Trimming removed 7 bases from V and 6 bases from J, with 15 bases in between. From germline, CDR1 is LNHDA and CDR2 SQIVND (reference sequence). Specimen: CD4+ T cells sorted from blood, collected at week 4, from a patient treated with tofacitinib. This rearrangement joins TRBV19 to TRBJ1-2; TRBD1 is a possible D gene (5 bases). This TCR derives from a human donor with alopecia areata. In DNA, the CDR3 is TGTGCCAGTACCCGGCGGGGGGGTAATGGCTACACCTTC. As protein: CASTRRGGNGYTF. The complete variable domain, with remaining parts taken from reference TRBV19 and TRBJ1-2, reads DGGITQSPKYLFRKEGQNVTLSCEQNLNHDAMYWYRQDPGQGLRLIYYSQIVNDFQKGDIAEGYSVSREKKESFPLTVTSAQKNPTAFYLCASTRRGGNGYTFGSGTRLTVV.